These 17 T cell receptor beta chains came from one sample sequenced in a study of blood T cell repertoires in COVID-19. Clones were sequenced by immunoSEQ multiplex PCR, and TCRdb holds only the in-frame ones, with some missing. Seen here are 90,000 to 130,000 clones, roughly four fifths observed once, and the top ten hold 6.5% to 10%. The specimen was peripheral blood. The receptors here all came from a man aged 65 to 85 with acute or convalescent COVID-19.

The CDR3 region is CASSVSNGELFF. The CDR3 DNA follows: TGTGCCAGCAGCGTTAGTAACGGGGAGCTGTTTTTT. The rearrangement links TRBV9 to TRBJ2-2; D uncertain. The CDR3 covers 12 residues. Germline V gene data show CDR1 as SGDLS and CDR2 as YYNGEE. Trimming removed 2 bases at V and 7 bases at J, with 6 bases between.

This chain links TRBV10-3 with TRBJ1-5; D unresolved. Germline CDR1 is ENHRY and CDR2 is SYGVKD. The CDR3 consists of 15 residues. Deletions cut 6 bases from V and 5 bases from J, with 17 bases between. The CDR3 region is CAISELGVMDQPQHF. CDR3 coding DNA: TGTGCCATCAGCGAATTGGGCGTGATGGATCAGCCCCAGCATTTT.

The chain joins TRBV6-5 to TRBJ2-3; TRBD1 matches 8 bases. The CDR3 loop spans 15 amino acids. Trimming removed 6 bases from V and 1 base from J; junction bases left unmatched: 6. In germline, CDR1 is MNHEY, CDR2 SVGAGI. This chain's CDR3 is CASRSVTGGTDTQYF. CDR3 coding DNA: TGTGCCAGCAGATCCGTGACAGGGGGCACAGATACGCAGTATTTT.

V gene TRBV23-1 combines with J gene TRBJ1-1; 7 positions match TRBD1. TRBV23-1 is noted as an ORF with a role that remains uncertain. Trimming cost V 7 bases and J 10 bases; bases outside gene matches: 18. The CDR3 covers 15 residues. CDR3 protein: CASTHEAGGTRVAFF. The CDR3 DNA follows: TGCGCCAGCACCCACGAGGCAGGGGGGACGCGCGTAGCTTTCTTT.

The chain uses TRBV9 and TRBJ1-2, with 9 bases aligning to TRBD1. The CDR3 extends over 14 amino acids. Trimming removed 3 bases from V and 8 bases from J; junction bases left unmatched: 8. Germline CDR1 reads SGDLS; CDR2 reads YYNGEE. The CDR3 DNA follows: TGTGCCAGCAGCGCCCCCGGGACAGGGAACGGCTACACCTTC. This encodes CASSAPGTGNGYTF.

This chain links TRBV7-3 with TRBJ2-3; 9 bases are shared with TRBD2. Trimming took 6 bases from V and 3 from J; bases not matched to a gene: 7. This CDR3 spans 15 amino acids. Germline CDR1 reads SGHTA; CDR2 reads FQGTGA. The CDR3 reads CASRETSGETDTQYF. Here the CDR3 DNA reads TGTGCCAGCAGAGAGACTAGCGGAGAAACAGATACGCAGTATTTT.

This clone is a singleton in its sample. CDR3 nucleotides: TGTGCCAGCAGCTTAGTACCAGGGGGGAGAGAGACCCAGTACTTC. This translates into CASSLVPGGRETQYF. The rearrangement joins TRBV7-8 to TRBJ2-5; D might be TRBD1 (7 bases). Trimming cost V 1 base and J 4 bases, with 13 bases left between them. The CDR3 length is 15 residues. Germline V gene sequence: CDR1 SGHVS, CDR2 FQNEAQ.

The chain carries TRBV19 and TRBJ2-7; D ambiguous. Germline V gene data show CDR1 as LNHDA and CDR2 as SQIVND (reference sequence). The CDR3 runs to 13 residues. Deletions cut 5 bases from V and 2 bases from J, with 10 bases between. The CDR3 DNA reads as TGTGCCAGTAGTCCGGAGCCTACCTACGAGCAGTACTTC. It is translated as CASSPEPTYEQYF.

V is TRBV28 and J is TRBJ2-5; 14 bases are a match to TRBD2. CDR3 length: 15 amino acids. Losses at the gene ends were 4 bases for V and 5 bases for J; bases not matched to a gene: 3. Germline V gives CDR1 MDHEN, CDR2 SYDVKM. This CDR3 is CASSSTSGRVETQYF. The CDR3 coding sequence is TGTGCCAGCAGTTCGACTAGCGGGAGGGTCGAGACCCAGTACTTC.

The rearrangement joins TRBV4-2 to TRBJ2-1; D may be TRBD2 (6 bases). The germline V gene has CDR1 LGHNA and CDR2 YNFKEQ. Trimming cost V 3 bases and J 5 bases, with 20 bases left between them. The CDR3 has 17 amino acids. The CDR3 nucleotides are TGTGCCAGCAGCCACGTAACAACAGGACGGGAGCACAATGAGCAGTTCTTC. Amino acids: CASSHVTTGREHNEQFF.

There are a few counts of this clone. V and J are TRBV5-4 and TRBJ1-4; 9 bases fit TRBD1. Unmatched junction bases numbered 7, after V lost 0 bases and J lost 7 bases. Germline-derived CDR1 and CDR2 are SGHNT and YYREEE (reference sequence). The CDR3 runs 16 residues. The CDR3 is CASSLGKKTGGEKLFF. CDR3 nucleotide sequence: TGTGCCAGCAGCTTGGGAAAGAAGACAGGGGGTGAAAAACTGTTTTTT.

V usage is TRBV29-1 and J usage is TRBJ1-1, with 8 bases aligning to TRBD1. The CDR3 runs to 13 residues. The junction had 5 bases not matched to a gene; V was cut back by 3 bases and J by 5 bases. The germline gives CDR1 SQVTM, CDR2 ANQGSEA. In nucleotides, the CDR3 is TGCAGCGTTGACAGGGGGCGGGGGACTGAAGCTTTCTTT. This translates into CSVDRGRGTEAFF.

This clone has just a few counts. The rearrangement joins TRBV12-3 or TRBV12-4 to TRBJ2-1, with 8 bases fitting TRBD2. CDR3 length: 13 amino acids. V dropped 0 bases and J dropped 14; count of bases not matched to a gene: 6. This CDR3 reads CASSLASGGVEFF. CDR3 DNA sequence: TGTGCCAGCAGTTTAGCCTCCGGGGGGGTGGAGTTCTTC.

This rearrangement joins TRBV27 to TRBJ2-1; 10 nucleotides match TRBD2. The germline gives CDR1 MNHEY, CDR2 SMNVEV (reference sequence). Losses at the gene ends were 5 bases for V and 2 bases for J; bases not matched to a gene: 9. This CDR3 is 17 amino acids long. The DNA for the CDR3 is TGTGCCAGCAGTCAGCCGTATAGCGGGAGGCCCTACAATGAGCAGTTCTTC. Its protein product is CASSQPYSGRPYNEQFF.

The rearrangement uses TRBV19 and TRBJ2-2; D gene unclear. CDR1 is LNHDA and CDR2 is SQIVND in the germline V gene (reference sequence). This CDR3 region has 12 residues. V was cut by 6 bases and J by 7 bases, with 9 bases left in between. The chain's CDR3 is CASRRSIGELFF. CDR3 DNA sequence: TGTGCCAGTAGAAGGAGTATCGGGGAGCTGTTTTTT.

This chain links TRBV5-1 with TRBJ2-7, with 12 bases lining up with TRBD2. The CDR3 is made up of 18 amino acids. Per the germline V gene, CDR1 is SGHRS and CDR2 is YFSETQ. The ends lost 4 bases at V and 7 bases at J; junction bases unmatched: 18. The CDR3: CASSQGQGLAGGRREQYF. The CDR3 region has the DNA TGCGCCAGCAGCCAGGGACAGGGTCTAGCGGGAGGGCGGAGGGAGCAGTACTTC.

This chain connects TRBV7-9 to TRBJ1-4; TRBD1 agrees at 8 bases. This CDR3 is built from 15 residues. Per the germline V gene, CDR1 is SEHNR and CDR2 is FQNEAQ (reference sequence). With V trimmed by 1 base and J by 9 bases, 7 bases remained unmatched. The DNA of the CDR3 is TGTGCCAGCAGCTTAGTTGGGACAGGCGCACAAAAACTGTTTTTT. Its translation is CASSLVGTGAQKLFF.